These 27 T cell receptor beta chains originate from one sample sequenced in a study of immune cell composition in non-small cell lung cancer. The normal lung sample lay at least 3 cm, and maximally far, from the tumour. Using immunoSEQ multiplex PCR, the repertoire was profiled, and TCRdb retains in-frame clones only, with some absent. The sample shows 3,000 to 4,500 clones, more than 65% of them seen only once. The sequenced sample was non-adjacent lung tissue. The source of these receptors is a human donor with non-small cell lung cancer.

The CDR3 region has the DNA TGTGCCAGCCATGTGGGACTCAATCAGCCCCAGCATTTT. Translating it yields CASHVGLNQPQHF. The chain has TRBV19 and TRBJ1-5; possible D gene TRBD1, 5 bases. The CDR3 runs 13 residues. Germline CDR1 and CDR2: LNHDA and SQIVND (reference sequence). Trimming cost V 9 bases and J 3 bases, with 12 bases left between them.

This chain connects TRBV4-2 to TRBJ1-2; unclear D gene. The CDR3 contains 16 residues. V was shortened by 0 bases and J by 4 bases, with 15 bases between the two germline ends. Germline loops: CDR1 LGHNA, CDR2 YNFKEQ. CDR3 protein: CASSQDLYAPSYGYTF. CDR3 nucleotides: TGTGCCAGCAGCCAAGATCTCTATGCACCTAGCTATGGCTACACCTTC.

The chain joins TRBV28 to TRBJ1-1; D perhaps matches TRBD1 (5 bases). Germline V gene sequence: CDR1 MDHEN, CDR2 SYDVKM. Trimming took 1 base from V and 6 from J, leaving 9 bases between them. The CDR3 covers 13 residues. CDR3 sequence reads: CASSLFGTSEAFF. The DNA of the CDR3 is TGTGCCAGCAGTTTATTTGGGACTTCTGAAGCTTTCTTT.

V and J are TRBV5-1 and TRBJ2-5; 11 nucleotides line up with TRBD2. Germline CDR1 and CDR2: SGHRS and YFSETQ. J gave up 5 bases and V 2 bases, and 8 bases lay outside the gene matches. CDR3 length equals 16 residues. The CDR3 coding sequence is TGCGCCAGCAGCTTCGGGACTAGCGGCCTGCGGGAGACCCAGTACTTC. As protein: CASSFGTSGLRETQYF. The full variable domain, in which reference TRBV5-1 and TRBJ2-5 provide the parts outside the CDR3, is KAGVTQTPRYLIKTRGQQVTLSCSPISGHRSVSWYQQTPGQGLQFLFEYFSETQRNKGNFPGRFSGRQFSNSRSEMNVSTLELGDSALYLCASSFGTSGLRETQYFGPGTRLLVL.

This chain uses TRBV10-2 with TRBJ1-4; D ambiguous. V was pared by 0 bases and J by 8 bases, with 10 bases between. This CDR3 contains 14 residues. CDR1 and CDR2 (germline): WSHSY, SAAADI. The CDR3 DNA reads as TGCGCCAGCAGTGAGTCCGGTGGGCCGGAAAAACTGTTTTTT. Protein product: CASSESGGPEKLFF.

The rearrangement links TRBV5-6 to TRBJ2-1; 15 nucleotides align to TRBD2. Germline V gene sequence: CDR1 SGHDT, CDR2 YYEEEE. The CDR3 runs to 18 residues. V lost 5 bases and J lost 10; bases outside the gene matches: 16. CDR3 region: CASRPGTSGGTFRGEQFF. The CDR3 DNA reads as TGTGCCAGCAGGCCCGGGACTAGCGGGGGGACCTTCCGAGGGGAGCAGTTCTTC.

This chain uses TRBV18 with TRBJ2-5, with D perhaps TRBD2 (6 bases). The CDR3 extends over 14 amino acids. Germline CDR1 is KGHSH and CDR2 is LQKENI. Trimming stripped 0 bases from V and 4 bases from J, with 9 bases between. DNA of the CDR3: TGTGCCAGCTCACCACCGGAGACTAGAGAGACCCAGTACTTC. Protein product: CASSPPETRETQYF.

This sequence joins TRBV16 and TRBJ1-4; weak D call: TRBD1 (5 bases). The CDR3 spans 15 residues. The V and J ends lost 1 base and 4 bases respectively, with 10 bases between them. Germline-derived CDR1 and CDR2 are KGHSY and FQNENV. CDR3 sequence (DNA): TGTGCCAGCAGCCAATTTTCGGGGGTTAATGAAAAACTGTTTTTT. This sequence encodes CASSQFSGVNEKLFF. Looking up the rest from reference TRBV16 and TRBJ1-4 gives the full variable domain: GEEVAQTPKHLVRGEGQKAKLYCAPIKGHSYVFWYQQVLKNEFKFLISFQNENVFDETGMPKERFSAKCLPNSPCSLEIQATKLEDSAVYFCASSQFSGVNEKLFFGSGTQLSVL.

DNA for the CDR3: TGTGCCAGCAGCTTACTAAGCGGGAGTCCCTACGAGCAGTACTTC. The encoded protein is CASSLLSGSPYEQYF. The V and J genes are TRBV7-9 and TRBJ2-7; 8 nucleotides line up with TRBD2. From germline, CDR1 is SEHNR and CDR2 FQNEAQ (reference sequence). V shed 2 bases, J shed 2 bases, and the junction held 5 bases outside the gene matches. The CDR3 is 15 amino acids.

The chain carries TRBV28 and TRBJ2-1; 8 bases line up with TRBD2. Unmatched junction bases numbered 9, after V lost 5 bases and J lost 3 bases. Germline loops: CDR1 MDHEN, CDR2 SYDVKM. CDR3 length: 16 amino acids. The CDR3 nucleotides read TGTGCCAGCAGTCCTTTGCGGGGGGCATTCTACAATGAGCAGTTCTTC. Protein sequence: CASSPLRGAFYNEQFF. Full variable domain (outside the CDR3, taken from reference TRBV28 and TRBJ2-1): DVKVTQSSRYLVKRTGEKVFLECVQDMDHENMFWYRQDPGLGLRLIYFSYDVKMKEKGDIPEGYSVSREKKERFSLILESASTNQTSMYLCASSPLRGAFYNEQFFGPGTRLTVL.

The V call is TRBV5-6, the J call TRBJ2-4; D uncertain. The V gene's germline CDR1 is SGHDT and CDR2 YYEEEE. The CDR3 is made up of 13 amino acids. Trimming shortened V by 5 bases and J by 6 bases, and 12 bases separated the two germline ends. The CDR3: CASSYSMVNIQYF. The CDR3 bases are TGTGCCAGCAGTTACTCCATGGTAAACATTCAGTACTTC.

The chain has TRBV2 and TRBJ2-7; D is perhaps TRBD1 (6 bases). This CDR3 region has 19 residues. Germline loops: CDR1 SNHLY, CDR2 FYNNEI. The V end lost 1 base, the J end lost 4 bases, and 26 bases lay between the germline ends. This CDR3 is CASSEDVGPDSVRIYEQYF. In nucleotides, the CDR3 is TGTGCCAGCAGTGAAGACGTCGGACCGGACAGTGTACGGATATACGAGCAGTACTTC.

This rearrangement joins TRBV2 to TRBJ2-7; 11 bases line up with TRBD1. The CDR3 is 14 residues long. The junction had 6 bases not matched to a gene; V was cut back by 6 bases and J by 5 bases. Germline V gene sequence: CDR1 SNHLY, CDR2 FYNNEI. CDR3: CASRRGQGGDEQYF. The DNA of the CDR3 is TGTGCCAGCAGGAGGGGACAGGGGGGCGACGAGCAGTACTTC.

The chain is built from TRBV11-2 and TRBJ2-1; a weak D match, TRBD1 (5 bases). Germline CDR1 and CDR2: SGHAT and FQNNGV. V lost 5 bases and J lost 4, with 15 bases in between. The CDR3 contains 15 residues. CDR3 DNA: TGTGCCAGCAGCCCACGAAGGACACAATACAATGAGCAGTTCTTC. Its protein product is CASSPRRTQYNEQFF.

This chain joins TRBV6-1 and TRBJ2-3; D perhaps matches TRBD1 (6 bases). This CDR3 has 16 residues. V lost 4 bases to trimming and J lost 5 bases, with 19 bases between them. Germline V gives CDR1 MNHNS, CDR2 SASEGT. The CDR3 DNA is TGTGCCAGCAGTGGGGGGCCCCAGGGATACAAAGATACGCAGTATTTT. Translation: CASSGGPQGYKDTQYF.

The chain has TRBV7-8 and TRBJ1-1; D may be TRBD1 (6 bases). V was trimmed by 4 bases and J by 4 bases, leaving 13 bases between them. CDR1 and CDR2 (germline): SGHVS, FQNEAQ. The CDR3 has 14 amino acids. The CDR3 sequence is CASSYRVGVTEAFF. For the CDR3, the DNA is TGTGCCAGCAGCTACAGGGTCGGAGTCACTGAAGCTTTCTTT.

This clone was seen a few times. The DNA of the CDR3 is TGTGCCAGCACCCTAGGGGGGGGTAGCTCCTACGAGCAGTACTTC. Protein: CASTLGGGSSYEQYF. V and J are TRBV4-2 and TRBJ2-7; perhaps TRBD2 as D (7 bases). CDR3 length equals 15 residues. Trimming took 7 bases from V and 0 from J, leaving 16 bases between them. Per germline, CDR1 LGHNA and CDR2 YNFKEQ.

The V gene is TRBV11-2, the J gene TRBJ2-7; 10 nucleotides line up with TRBD1. V shed 1 base and J 5 bases; nucleotides not matched to a gene: 2. CDR3 size: 14 residues. Germline V CDR1 and CDR2: SGHAT, FQNNGV. The CDR3 nucleotides read TGTGCCAGCAGCTTAGGGGGGACAGGGGACGAGCAGTACTTC. It specifies CASSLGGTGDEQYF.

The rearrangement uses TRBV5-1 and TRBJ2-5; D perhaps matches TRBD2 (6 bases). V shed 0 bases and J shed 11 bases, with 17 bases lying between them. Germline V gene data show CDR1 as SGHRS and CDR2 as YFSETQ. The length of the CDR3 is 14 residues. CDR3 residues: CASSLEPGVLRQYF. The CDR3 nucleotides are TGCGCCAGCAGCTTGGAACCGGGGGTCCTGAGGCAGTACTTC.

This sequence joins TRBV29-1 and TRBJ1-2, with 7 bases identical to TRBD1. Per the germline V gene, CDR1 is SQVTM and CDR2 is ANQGSEA. The trim removed 4 bases at V and 3 bases at J, leaving 5 bases unmatched. The CDR3 contains 13 residues. The CDR3 DNA follows: TGCAGCGTTGGTACAGGGGAAGACTATGGCTACACCTTC. It codes for CSVGTGEDYGYTF.

The V gene is TRBV6-1, the J gene TRBJ1-1, with unresolved D. The CDR3 is 13 amino acids. Germline V gene sequence: CDR1 MNHNS, CDR2 SASEGT. V lost 6 bases, J lost 5 bases, and 13 bases lay in between. The CDR3 DNA reads TGTGCCAGCAGGTTAGTGTTACGGACTGAAGCTTTCTTT. It encodes CASRLVLRTEAFF.

The chain combines TRBV9 with TRBJ2-3; 11 bases align to TRBD1. The CDR3 has 16 amino acids. Germline V gives CDR1 SGDLS, CDR2 YYNGEE. The V segment lost 4 bases and the J segment 0 bases; nucleotides outside the gene matches: 4. The CDR3 nucleotides are TGTGCCAGCAGCATCGGACAGGGGGCGAGCACAGATACGCAGTATTTT. Encoded protein: CASSIGQGASTDTQYF.

The chain carries TRBV5-4 and TRBJ2-2; D call uncertain. Germline lookup yields CDR1 SGHNT and CDR2 YYREEE (reference sequence). The CDR3 consists of 15 residues. V was cut by 1 base and J by 3 bases, with 10 bases left in between. This CDR3 reads CASSLTGLDTGELFF. The CDR3 bases are TGTGCCAGCAGCTTGACGGGTTTAGACACCGGGGAGCTGTTTTTT.

The rearrangement uses TRBV19 and TRBJ1-5; 8 nucleotides agree with TRBD1. The V segment lost 5 bases and the J segment 5 bases; nucleotides outside the gene matches: 2. CDR1 is LNHDA and CDR2 is SQIVND in the germline V gene (reference sequence). This CDR3 comprises 13 residues. CDR3 DNA sequence: TGTGCCAGTAGTCAACAGGGGGATCAGCCCCAGCATTTT. As protein: CASSQQGDQPQHF.

V gene TRBV19 combines with J gene TRBJ1-4, with TRBD1 as a possible D gene (6 bases). The CDR3 consists of 15 residues. Germline V gene sequence: CDR1 LNHDA, CDR2 SQIVND (reference sequence). V dropped 5 bases and J dropped 8 bases, with 18 bases sitting between them. CDR3 DNA: TGTGCCAGTAGTCCTCAGACAGGAAGTCGCGAAAAACTGTTTTTT. Encoded protein: CASSPQTGSREKLFF.

The chain recombines TRBV7-2 with TRBJ2-5; D is undetermined. Trimming removed 2 bases from V and 2 bases from J, with 6 bases in between. The V gene's germline CDR1 is SGHTA and CDR2 FQGNSA. The CDR3 consists of 13 residues. The CDR3 bases are TGTGCCAGCAGCTTACAACAGCAAGAGACCCAGTACTTC. It specifies CASSLQQQETQYF.

The genes are TRBV9 and TRBJ2-3; 10 nucleotides match TRBD2. The CDR3 is made up of 18 amino acids. V was pared by 4 bases and J by 3 bases, with 14 bases of the junction left unmatched. Per germline, CDR1 SGDLS and CDR2 YYNGEE. CDR3 in DNA: TGTGCCAGCAGCTTCACCGATCTAGCGGGAGCTGGGACAGATACGCAGTATTTT. This codes for CASSFTDLAGAGTDTQYF.